Listed below are T cell receptor beta chains from one sample, sequenced in a study of T cells after yellow fever vaccination. MiXCR was run by TCRdb on the 5' RACE reads, yielding one entry per CDR3 protein. The table has about 300,000 distinct CDR3 sequences, less than 9.5% seen once; the top ten hold approximately 3.3%. This specimen was CD4+ T cells sorted from PBMCs, taken 5 days after the yellow fever booster vaccination. These receptors were obtained from a man aged 18 to 29 who received the YFV17D yellow fever vaccine. The CDR3 runs from the conserved cysteine through the conserved F or W. The D gene is left open where the match is weak. Clone sizes are given selectively: once, few, many, or a class where the clone is expanded.

J gene | CDR3 length | D gene | V gene | clone size | CDR3 protein | CDR3 DNA
TRBJ2-3 | 16 | TRBD2 | TRBV11-1 | . | CASSLGGMASTDTQYF | TGTGCCAGCAGCCTCGGGGGGATGGCTAGCACAGATACGCAGTATTTT
TRBJ2-7 | 15 | TRBD2 | TRBV3-1 | . | CASSQDRGLAYEQYF | TGTGCCAGCAGCCAAGATCGAGGACTAGCCTACGAGCAGTACTTC
TRBJ2-5 | 14 | . | TRBV6-2/TRBV6-3 | . | CASSYSKGGETQHF | TGTGCCAGCAGTTACTCGAAAGGGGGAGAGACCCAGCACTTC
TRBJ1-6 | 15 | . | TRBV5-6 | few | CASSFDQGRNSPLHF | TGTGCCAGCAGCTTCGACCAGGGGAGGAATTCACCCCTCCACTTT
TRBJ1-1 | 13 | . | TRBV18 | few | CASSPAGSTEAFF | TGTGCCAGCTCACCAGCCGGGAGCACTGAAGCTTTCTTT
TRBJ2-4 | 14 | . | TRBV24-1 | few | CATSDPATGNIQYF | TGTGCCACCAGTGACCCCGCGACGGGAAACATTCAGTACTTC
TRBJ2-1 | 15 | . | TRBV5-1 | many | CASSLMGPANNEQFF | TGCGCCAGCAGCTTGATGGGACCCGCGAACAATGAGCAGTTCTTC
TRBJ2-1 | 13 | TRBD1 | TRBV6-2/TRBV6-3 | . | CASSFAGGNEQFF | TGTGCCAGCAGTTTCGCAGGGGGCAATGAGCAGTTCTTC
TRBJ2-1 | 13 | TRBD1 | TRBV19 | . | CASSIGDRLEQFF | TGTGCCAGTAGTATAGGGGACAGGCTTGAGCAGTTCTTC
TRBJ1-1 | 14 | . | TRBV7-3 | few | CASSLLGRGSEAFF | TGTGCCAGCAGCTTATTGGGTAGGGGCTCTGAAGCTTTCTTT
TRBJ2-7 | 15 | . | TRBV5-1 | many | CASSRTGTERYEQYF | TGCGCCAGCAGCCGCACTGGGACGGAGAGGTACGAGCAGTACTTC
TRBJ2-1 | 15 | . | TRBV9 | . | CASSAIGGAVNEQFF | TGTGCCAGCAGCGCCATAGGGGGGGCCGTCAATGAGCAGTTCTTC
TRBJ1-1 | 14 | . | TRBV25-1 | few | CASSAKETYTEAFF | TGTGCCAGCAGTGCTAAGGAGACCTATACTGAAGCTTTCTTT
TRBJ1-6 | 17 | TRBD1 | TRBV7-2 | few | CASRPVTGERYNSPLHF | TGTGCCAGCAGACCTGTGACAGGGGAGCGTTATAATTCACCCCTCCACTTT
TRBJ1-1 | 17 | . | TRBV4-3 | few | CASSLRADRELYTEAFF | TGCGCCAGCAGCCTCCGGGCGGATCGGGAGCTTTACACTGAAGCTTTCTTT
TRBJ2-2 | 19 | . | TRBV23-1 | . | CASSQSVSGEYGSTGELFF | TGCGCCAGCAGTCAATCAGTTTCAGGGGAATATGGTTCCACCGGGGAGCTGTTTTTT
TRBJ1-6 | 12 | TRBD1 | TRBV20-1 | few | CSGGQGSSPLHF | TGCAGTGGCGGACAGGGTAGTTCACCCCTCCACTTT
TRBJ2-7 | 12 | . | TRBV3-1 | few | CASSQAGGEQYF | TGTGCCAGCAGCCAAGCCGGAGGGGAGCAGTACTTC
TRBJ2-1 | 15 | . | TRBV18 | few | CASSPAGGLSNEQFF | TGTGCCAGCTCACCAGCAGGGGGGCTCAGCAATGAGCAGTTCTTC
TRBJ2-3 | 19 | TRBD1 | TRBV10-3 | few | CAISEWRGAGTGDTDTQYF | TGTGCCATCAGTGAGTGGCGGGGTGCTGGGACAGGAGACACAGATACGCAGTATTTT
TRBJ2-1 | 15 | TRBD1 | TRBV6-5 | . | CASSFQGAPYNEQFF | TGTGCCAGCAGTTTCCAGGGGGCACCCTACAATGAGCAGTTCTTC
TRBJ2-2 | 15 | TRBD1 | TRBV5-5 | few | CASSLTGGFTGELFF | TGTGCCAGCAGCTTGACAGGGGGGTTCACCGGGGAGCTGTTTTTT
TRBJ1-2 | 15 | TRBD1 | TRBV5-1 | . | CASSPKVGGNYGYTF | TGCGCCAGCAGCCCCAAGGTAGGGGGCAACTATGGCTACACCTTC
TRBJ2-3 | 15 | TRBD1 | TRBV5-1 | many | CASSRGTGYTDTQYF | TGCGCCAGCAGCCGGGGGACAGGGTACACAGATACGCAGTATTTT
TRBJ1-3 | 13 | . | TRBV11-2 | few | CASSSDWGNTIYF | TGTGCCAGCAGCTCCGACTGGGGGAACACCATATATTTT
TRBJ2-3 | 16 | . | TRBV11-2 | few | CASSLDRAAPLDTQYF | TGTGCCAGCAGCTTAGATCGAGCAGCCCCATTAGATACGCAGTATTTT
TRBJ2-1 | 14 | . | TRBV9 | . | CASSPRVSYNEQFF | TGTGCCAGCAGCCCCAGGGTCTCCTACAATGAGCAGTTCTTC
TRBJ1-6 | 15 | . | TRBV25-1 | . | CASSESGKGDSPLHF | TGTGCCAGCAGTGAATCCGGGAAAGGGGATTCACCCCTCCACTTT
TRBJ1-2 | 14 | . | TRBV28 | . | CASLTGDTVKGYTF | TGTGCCAGTTTAACCGGGGATACGGTAAAGGGCTACACCTTC
TRBJ1-5 | 15 | . | TRBV6-1 | few | CASSSGQAGDQPQHF | TGTGCCAGCAGTTCCGGGCAGGCGGGGGATCAGCCCCAGCATTTT
TRBJ1-5 | 16 | TRBD1 | TRBV28 | few | CASSLGGQPPEWPQHF | TGTGCCAGCAGTTTAGGGGGACAGCCCCCAGAATGGCCCCAGCATTTT
TRBJ2-5 | 15 | TRBD2 | TRBV5-1 | many | CASSLIAGGQETQYF | TGCGCCAGCAGCTTGATAGCGGGTGGTCAAGAGACCCAGTACTTC
TRBJ1-6 | 18 | TRBD1 | TRBV19 | few | CASSIDPYGTATNSPLHF | TGTGCCAGTAGTATAGACCCTTACGGGACAGCTACGAATTCACCCCTCCACTTT
TRBJ2-5 | 17 | TRBD2 | TRBV5-4 | . | CASSLASGGAFLETQYF | TGTGCCAGCAGCTTGGCTAGCGGGGGGGCCTTTTTGGAGACCCAGTACTTC
TRBJ2-3 | 12 | TRBD2 | TRBV7-2 | . | CASSPLAGTQYF | TGTGCCAGCAGCCCACTAGCGGGTACGCAGTATTTT
TRBJ2-1 | 14 | TRBD2 | TRBV20-1 | many | CSARRGTSYNEQFF | TGCAGTGCTAGGCGGGGGACCTCCTACAATGAGCAGTTCTTC
TRBJ1-1 | 16 | TRBD1 | TRBV5-1 | . | CASTPGQSSANTEAFF | TGCGCCAGCACTCCGGGACAGAGTTCCGCGAACACTGAAGCTTTCTTT
TRBJ1-1 | 13 | . | TRBV6-5 | . | CASSLMGSTEAFF | TGTGCCAGCAGCCTTATGGGGAGCACTGAAGCTTTCTTT
TRBJ2-7 | 15 | . | TRBV20-1 | many | CSARGDRERGYEQYF | TGCAGTGCTAGAGGTGACCGGGAAAGAGGCTACGAGCAGTACTTC
TRBJ1-1 | 15 | TRBD1 | TRBV6-6 | many | CASRGGTGGRTEAFF | TGTGCCAGCAGGGGGGGGACAGGGGGCCGGACTGAAGCTTTCTTT
TRBJ1-5 | 15 | . | TRBV7-2 | . | CASSLAWGGGQPQHF | TGTGCCAGCAGCTTAGCGTGGGGGGGAGGGCAGCCCCAGCATTTT
TRBJ1-1 | 13 | TRBD1 | TRBV20-1 | few | CSARGDRDTEAFF | TGCAGTGCTAGGGGGGACAGGGACACTGAAGCTTTCTTT
TRBJ2-7 | 22 | . | TRBV6-2/TRBV6-3 | . | CASSPRSKYPLQGHGAKYEQYF | TGTGCCAGCAGTCCCCGCTCAAAGTATCCCCTTCAGGGCCACGGGGCCAAATACGAGCAGTACTTC
TRBJ2-1 | 15 | . | TRBV24-1 | . | CATSDRAEGNNEQFF | TGTGCCACCAGTGATCGTGCAGAGGGGAACAATGAGCAGTTCTTC
TRBJ2-6 | 14 | . | TRBV6-4 | few | CASSDRVGANVLTF | TGTGCCAGCAGTGACAGGGTTGGGGCCAACGTCCTGACTTTC
TRBJ2-3 | 14 | TRBD1 | TRBV2 | once | CASADRVGTDTQYF | TGTGCCAGTGCAGACAGGGTAGGCACAGATACGCAGTATTTT
TRBJ2-2 | 16 | TRBD2 | TRBV7-2 | . | CASSAVAGDRTGELFF | TGTGCCAGCAGCGCAGTAGCGGGGGACCGCACCGGGGAGCTGTTTTTT
TRBJ2-3 | 12 | TRBD2 | TRBV9 | . | CASSDSGETQYF | TGTGCCAGCAGCGACAGCGGGGAGACGCAGTATTTT
TRBJ2-3 | 12 | . | TRBV28 | . | CASSAGTDTQYF | TGTGCCAGCAGTGCAGGCACAGATACGCAGTATTTT
TRBJ1-2 | 15 | TRBD1 | TRBV19 | . | CASVKRTGYNYGYTF | TGTGCCAGCGTTAAAAGGACAGGGTACAACTATGGCTACACCTTC
TRBJ2-2 | 14 | . | TRBV2 | few | CASTLTVYTGELFF | TGTGCCAGCACCCTGACAGTTTACACCGGGGAGCTGTTTTTT
TRBJ2-1 | 15 | TRBD2 | TRBV7-8 | many | CASNPRRGGYNEQFF | TGTGCCAGCAACCCCCGGCGGGGGGGTTACAATGAGCAGTTCTTC
TRBJ2-3 | 14 | TRBD2 | TRBV20-1 | many | CSARLLAGTDTQYF | TGCAGTGCTAGGTTACTAGCGGGCACAGATACGCAGTATTTT
TRBJ1-3 | 16 | . | TRBV7-2 | few | CASSLVAREYGNTIYF | TGTGCCAGCAGCTTAGTGGCCAGGGAATATGGAAACACCATATATTTT
TRBJ1-2 | 12 | . | TRBV28 | . | CASSSQGRGYTF | TGTGCCAGCAGTTCACAGGGTCGAGGCTACACCTTC